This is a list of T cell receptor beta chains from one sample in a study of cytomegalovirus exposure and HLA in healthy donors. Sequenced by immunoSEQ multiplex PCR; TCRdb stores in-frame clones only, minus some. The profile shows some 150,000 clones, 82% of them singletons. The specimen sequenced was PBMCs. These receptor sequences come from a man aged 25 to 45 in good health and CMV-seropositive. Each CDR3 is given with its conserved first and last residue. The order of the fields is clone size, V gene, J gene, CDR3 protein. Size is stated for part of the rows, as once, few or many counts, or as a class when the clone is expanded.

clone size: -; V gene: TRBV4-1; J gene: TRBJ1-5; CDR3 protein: CASSQDWAQPQHF
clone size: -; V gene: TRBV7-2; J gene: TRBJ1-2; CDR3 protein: CASSFEQNYGYTF
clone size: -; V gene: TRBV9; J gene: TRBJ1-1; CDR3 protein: CASSPPGTPNTEAFF
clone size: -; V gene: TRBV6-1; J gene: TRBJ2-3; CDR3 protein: CASSARDYRADTQYF
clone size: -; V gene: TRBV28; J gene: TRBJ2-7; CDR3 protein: CASSTHYRGLPSYKQYF
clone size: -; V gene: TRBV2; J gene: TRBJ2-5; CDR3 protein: CASSEVSGKETQYF
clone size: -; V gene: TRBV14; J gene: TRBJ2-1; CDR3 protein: CASSRLAEHEQFF
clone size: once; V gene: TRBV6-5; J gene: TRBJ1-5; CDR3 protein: CASSYSPVVGDQPQHF
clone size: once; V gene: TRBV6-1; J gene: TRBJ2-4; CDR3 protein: CASRTGLVAENF
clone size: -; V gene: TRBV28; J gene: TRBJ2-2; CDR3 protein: CASSFGGQTGEPFF
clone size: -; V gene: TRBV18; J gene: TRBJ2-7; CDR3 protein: CASSAGTPFDEQYF
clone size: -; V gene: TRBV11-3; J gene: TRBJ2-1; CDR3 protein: CASSLGGLAGFEQFF
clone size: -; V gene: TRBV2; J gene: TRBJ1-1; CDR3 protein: CASRGQGSEAFF
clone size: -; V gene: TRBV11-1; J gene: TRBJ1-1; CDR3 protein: CASSYTGYTEAFF
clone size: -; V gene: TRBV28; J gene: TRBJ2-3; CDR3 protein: CASSLDKGLATQYF